This is a list of T cell receptor beta chains from one sample in a study of response to subunit inactivated influenza vaccine. TCRdb fed the RT-PCR reads into MiXCR, producing one record per CDR3 protein. The sample contains some 800,000 distinct CDR3 sequences, over 20% of which appear only once. The sample was PBMCs from blood, taken approximately 5 days after vaccination. The receptors were sampled from a man aged 50 to 59 who received an inactivated influenza vaccine. The CDR3 runs from the conserved cysteine through the conserved F or W. The D gene is left open where the match is weak. Part of the rows lack a size; the others show once, few, many or a class for expanded clones.

j_call clone_size v_call d_call cdr3_nt cdr3_aa
TRBJ2-1 . TRBV13 . TGTGCCAGCAGTCACACCCAGGGGCGGGAGAAGACAGGGCTTGAGCAGTTCTTC CASSHTQGREKTGLEQFF
TRBJ1-1 few TRBV20-1 . TGCAGTGCTAGAGTGCCGGGACCCCAGACCACTGAAGCTTTCTTT CSARVPGPQTTEAFF
TRBJ2-2 . TRBV5-5 . TGTGCCAGCCGACGGAGGGTCGCGAACACCGGGGAGCTGTTTTTT CASRRRVANTGELFF
TRBJ2-5 . TRBV6-1 . TGTGCCAGCACAGACGGGGGCTCCAAAGAGACCCAGTACTTC CASTDGGSKETQYF
TRBJ2-5 . TRBV11-2 TRBD1 TGTGCCAGCAGCCTACATAGCCCGGGACAGGGGAAAGAGACCCAGTACTTC CASSLHSPGQGKETQYF
TRBJ2-2 few TRBV4-2 . TGTGCCAGCAGCCAGGCAGGGTCCACCGGGGAGCTGTTTTTT CASSQAGSTGELFF
TRBJ1-4 once TRBV28 . TGTGCCAGCAGTCAACAACCGACCAGGTTAGGAAAACTGTTTTTT CASSQQPTRLGKLFF
TRBJ1-5 . TRBV30 . TGTGCCTGGAGTGTAATGGGCCAGCCCCAGCATTTT CAWSVMGQPQHF
TRBJ2-7 few TRBV9 . . CASSPTSGRYEQYF
TRBJ1-3 . TRBV7-2 . TGTGCCAGCAGCCCCCGGAGGGCGGGAAACACCATATATTTT CASSPRRAGNTIYF
TRBJ2-2 few TRBV20-1 . TGCAGTGCTAGGCGCTTCTTACCCTCGAACACCGGGGAGCTGTTTTTT CSARRFLPSNTGELFF
TRBJ1-4 few TRBV12-3/TRBV12-4 . TGTGCCAGCAAGGCAGCAACTAATGAAAAACTGTTTTTT CASKAATNEKLFF
TRBJ2-3 few TRBV29-1 TRBD2 TGCAGCGGGGGACTAGCGGGGGGCTCCCCCCCAGATACGCAGTATTTT CSGGLAGGSPPDTQYF
TRBJ2-1 many TRBV5-1 . TGCGCCAGCAGCTACTCAGGGGACTCCTACAATGAGCAGTTCTTC CASSYSGDSYNEQFF
TRBJ2-6 . TRBV5-4 . TGTGCCAGCAGCTTGGCCCCGACACACAGCGGCTCTGGGGCCAACGTCCTGACTTTC CASSLAPTHSGSGANVLTF
TRBJ1-1 . TRBV4-1 . TGCGCCAGCAGCCATAGCGGGACTGAAGCTTTCTTT CASSHSGTEAFF
TRBJ1-2 few TRBV29-1 TRBD1 TGCAGCGCCAGGGACAGGGATCTTCGGGGCTACACCTTC CSARDRDLRGYTF
TRBJ2-7 few TRBV2 TRBD2 TGTGCCAGCAGCCCAGGACTAGCGGGGAACTCCTACGAGCAGTACTTC CASSPGLAGNSYEQYF
TRBJ2-1 . TRBV4-3 TRBD1 TGCGCCAGCAGCCAAGGGGAGACAGGGGGTGAGCAGTTCTTC CASSQGETGGEQFF
TRBJ2-7 few TRBV30 . TGTGCCTGGAGTGGGACCGTGAGGGACGAGCAGTACTTC CAWSGTVRDEQYF
TRBJ2-1 . TRBV6-1 . TGTGCCAGCAGTGTTGAGCGGAGCTCCTACAATGAGCAGTTCTTC CASSVERSSYNEQFF
TRBJ2-7 . TRBV9 TRBD2 TGTGCCAGCAGCGTAGATGCGGGAGGAGCCTACGAGCAGTACTTC CASSVDAGGAYEQYF
TRBJ2-3 . TRBV12-3/TRBV12-4 . TGTGCCAGCAGTTTAGCAACGGCTAGGAGCACAGATACGCAGTATTTT CASSLATARSTDTQYF
TRBJ1-5 many TRBV20-1 . TGCAGTGCTAGGTCGGGGAATCAGCCCCAGCATTTT CSARSGNQPQHF
TRBJ2-7 once TRBV4-3 TRBD2 TGCGCCAGCAGCCCGTCCGGGACTAGCGGATACGAGCAGTACTTC CASSPSGTSGYEQYF
TRBJ1-2 few TRBV2 . TGTGCCAGCACAGGGACGGGCGGCTACACCTTC CASTGTGGYTF
TRBJ2-3 . TRBV5-1 TRBD2 TGCGCCAGCAGCGCGGGGGGCGCCCGGGGAGATACGCAGTATTTT CASSAGGARGDTQYF
TRBJ2-5 . TRBV9 TRBD2 TGTGCCAGCAGCGTGGGTAGCGGGAGCGGGTCTGGGACCCAGTACTTC CASSVGSGSGSGTQYF